These T cell receptor beta chains were read from a single sample in a study of blood T cell repertoires in COVID-19. This table comes from immunoSEQ multiplex PCR, and its TCRdb copy is limited to in-frame clones, with some not included. The sample shows around 250,000 clones, approximately 85% of them seen only once. Sequencing input: PBMCs or T cells enriched from blood (not recorded which). The receptors were sampled from a woman in her forties or fifties who had been exposed to COVID-19. Both conserved end residues are part of each CDR3. A D gene is named only where the DNA matches it firmly. Expanded clones are given a class, and other clones once, few, many or no size at all.

j_gene | v_gene | d_gene | abundance | CDR3aa | CDR3nt
TRBJ1-2 | TRBV10-3 | . | once | CAIRGASNYGYTF | TGTGCCATCAGGGGGGCTAGTAACTATGGCTACACCTTC
TRBJ1-2 | TRBV4-3 | TRBD1 | . | CASSQDPAGGTNYGYTF | TGCGCCAGCAGCCAAGATCCCGCAGGGGGGACTAACTATGGCTACACCTTC
TRBJ2-6 | TRBV5-5 | TRBD1 | . | CASSRDRSLATGANVLTF | TGTGCCAGCAGCCGGGACAGGTCCCTAGCTACTGGGGCCAACGTCCTGACTTTC
TRBJ2-1 | TRBV5-5 | TRBD2 | . | CASHYRLASYNEQFF | TGTGCCAGCCATTATAGACTAGCATCCTACAATGAGCAGTTCTTC
TRBJ2-1 | TRBV19 | TRBD2 | . | CASGTSGANNEQFF | TGTGCCAGTGGTACTAGCGGGGCTAACAATGAGCAGTTCTTC
TRBJ2-1 | TRBV7-2 | . | . | CASNQLYNEQFF | TGTGCCAGCAACCAACTTTACAATGAGCAGTTCTTC
TRBJ2-3 | TRBV7-3 | TRBD1 | . | CASSLAGTATDTQYF | TGTGCCAGCAGCTTAGCCGGGACAGCCACAGATACGCAGTATTTT
TRBJ1-2 | TRBV2 | . | . | CASGAERSYGYTF | TGTGCCAGCGGGGCAGAAAGATCCTATGGCTACACCTTC
TRBJ2-2 | TRBV5-1 | . | few | CASSLVAGWDTGELFF | TGCGCCAGCAGCTTGGTAGCAGGGTGGGACACCGGGGAGCTGTTTTTT
TRBJ1-6 | TRBV27 | . | . | CASMDGIRPPLHF | TGTGCCAGCATGGACGGGATCAGGCCACCCCTCCACTTT
TRBJ1-1 | TRBV3-1/TRBV3-2 | TRBD1 | . | CASSQRTGQSAEAFF | TGTGCCAGCAGCCAAAGGACGGGACAGTCCGCTGAAGCTTTCTTT
TRBJ1-1 | TRBV29-1 | TRBD1 | . | CSVGTARPMNTEAFF | TGCAGCGTGGGGACAGCGAGACCCATGAACACTGAAGCTTTCTTT
TRBJ1-2 | TRBV5-6 | TRBD1 | . | CASSLGTGTYGYTF | TGTGCCAGCAGCTTAGGGACAGGGACCTATGGCTACACCTTC
TRBJ2-3 | TRBV9 | . | . | CASSPRGGRSTDTQYF | TGTGCCAGCAGCCCCAGGGGTGGCCGCAGCACAGATACGCAGTATTTT
TRBJ2-3 | TRBV5-1 | TRBD1 | few | CASSSLTGLSTDTQYF | TGCGCCAGCAGCTCGTTGACAGGGCTTTCCACAGATACGCAGTATTTT